Presented here are 24 T cell receptor beta chains from one specimen sequenced in a study of shared clonotypes between healthy human individuals. Profiled with immunoSEQ multiplex PCR; TCRdb holds only in-frame clones, not every one. Among about 1,800,000 clones listed, roughly 95% were seen once. The naive CD8 population came from CD45RO-negative cells selected for CCR7, without terminally differentiated effector memory CD45RA+ cells. Sequencing was done on a sample of naive CD8+ T cells sorted from blood. The source of these receptors is a young man in good health.

A word on this clone: The junction and the germline gene differ at one end; a read error may be behind it. The J gene is TRBJ1-2, the V gene TRBV13, with TRBD1 identical over 10 bases. CDR1 and CDR2 from the germline V gene are PRHDT and FYEKMQ (reference sequence). CDR3 length: 12 amino acids. DNA of the CDR3: TGTGCCAGCAGCCTCCGGGACAGGGGTCCCCTTTTC. Amino acids: CASSLRDRGPLF.

V gene TRBV9 combines with J gene TRBJ2-1; 8 nucleotides line up with TRBD2. CDR3 length: 14 amino acids. Germline values: CDR1 SGDLS, CDR2 YYNGEE. V lost 4 bases, J lost 4 bases, and 4 bases stayed unmatched. The CDR3 DNA is TGTGCCAGCAGCCGAGCGGGGGCATACAATGAGCAGTTCTTC. Translated: CASSRAGAYNEQFF.

The V and J genes are TRBV13 and TRBJ2-2, with D perhaps TRBD1 (5 bases). Germline V gives CDR1 PRHDT, CDR2 FYEKMQ (reference sequence). The CDR3 has 15 residues. Trimming removed 5 bases at V and 7 bases at J, with 17 bases between. CDR3 nucleotide sequence: TGTGCCAGCAGCATCCAGGGTTACGGAAGCGGGGAGCTGTTTTTT. Its protein product is CASSIQGYGSGELFF.

V usage is TRBV4-1 and J usage is TRBJ2-5, with D perhaps TRBD1 (6 bases). In germline, CDR1 is MGHRA, CDR2 YSYEKL. The CDR3 runs 14 residues. Trimming took off 4 bases at V and 2 bases at J, with 11 bases between the two ends. Written as DNA, the CDR3 is TGCGCCAGCAGCCCCCCCCAGGGGCAAGAGACCCAGTACTTC. Translation gives CASSPPQGQETQYF.

The rearrangement links TRBV5-4 to TRBJ2-1, with a possible D match to TRBD2 (6 bases). The CDR3 extends over 16 amino acids. Germline CDR1 reads SGHNT; CDR2 reads YYREEE (reference sequence). The V end was cut by 4 bases, the J end by 0 bases, with 14 bases between. The CDR3 here is CASSGPTGLSYNEQFF. The CDR3, as DNA: TGTGCCAGCAGCGGACCTACGGGACTCTCCTACAATGAGCAGTTCTTC.

The J gene is TRBJ1-3, the V gene TRBV4-1, with D uncertain. The germline V gene has CDR1 MGHRA and CDR2 YSYEKL. V gave up 1 base and J gave up 0 bases, with 13 bases separating them. The CDR3 runs 17 residues. As DNA, the CDR3 is TGCGCCAGCAGCCAAGTTAAAATTACAATCTCTGGAAACACCATATATTTT. Protein product: CASSQVKITISGNTIYF.

J is TRBJ1-2 and V is TRBV19; 9 bases are shared with TRBD1. CDR3 length equals 15 residues. The germline V gene has CDR1 LNHDA and CDR2 SQIVND (reference sequence). Trimming at V came to 8 bases and at J to 4 bases, leaving 11 bases not matched to a gene. The CDR3 loop is CASYEETGGFYGYTF. The CDR3 DNA follows: TGTGCCAGTTACGAAGAGACAGGGGGTTTCTATGGCTACACCTTC.

This sequence joins TRBV6-5 and TRBJ2-3; D may be TRBD1 (5 bases). The CDR3 contains 16 residues. With 2 bases removed from V and 0 bases from J, the gap between germline ends came to 12 bases. Germline values: CDR1 MNHEY, CDR2 SVGAGI. This CDR3 reads CASSYTLGHSTDTQYF. The CDR3 DNA is TGTGCCAGCAGTTACACCCTCGGACATAGCACAGATACGCAGTATTTT.

The chain links TRBV30 to TRBJ2-3; D might be TRBD2 (6 bases). Germline CDR1 is GTSNPN and CDR2 is SVGIG (reference sequence). V shed 0 bases and J shed 0 bases, with 10 bases lying between them. The CDR3 loop spans 15 amino acids. CDR3 sequence (DNA): TGTGCCTGGAGTGTAATCGGGACTAGCACAGATACGCAGTATTTT. Its translation is CAWSVIGTSTDTQYF. Complete variable domain (other parts from reference TRBV30 and TRBJ2-3): SQTIHQWPATLVQPVGSPLSLECTVEGTSNPNLYWYRQAAGRGLQLLFYSVGIGQISSEVPQNLSASRPQDRQFILSSKKLLLSDSGFYLCAWSVIGTSTDTQYFGPGTRLTVL.

V gene TRBV5-6 combines with J gene TRBJ1-5, with unresolved D. Trimming took 0 bases from V and 7 from J, leaving 20 bases between them. This CDR3 region has 17 residues. Germline CDR1 reads SGHDT; CDR2 reads YYEEEE. This CDR3 reads CASSLAPRLRVDQPQHF. The CDR3 nucleotides read TGTGCCAGCAGCTTGGCCCCCAGACTACGAGTTGACCAGCCCCAGCATTTT.

V and J are TRBV19 and TRBJ2-5, with 15 positions matching TRBD2. The J segment lost 5 bases and the V segment lost 4 bases, leaving 8 bases of the junction unmatched. This CDR3 comprises 17 residues. The germline V gene encodes CDR1 LNHDA and CDR2 SQIVND (reference sequence). Here the CDR3 reads CASSTGLAGGAGETQYF. CDR3 in DNA: TGTGCCAGTAGTACGGGACTAGCGGGAGGCGCGGGGGAGACCCAGTACTTC. The variable domain in full, completed from reference TRBV19 and TRBJ2-5, reads DGGITQSPKYLFRKEGQNVTLSCEQNLNHDAMYWYRQDPGQGLRLIYYSQIVNDFQKGDIAEGYSVSREKKESFPLTVTSAQKNPTAFYLCASSTGLAGGAGETQYFGPGTRLLVL.

The chain couples TRBV7-8 to TRBJ2-7; no definite D call. Germline V gene data show CDR1 as SGHVS and CDR2 as FQNEAQ. Deletions cut 5 bases from V and 2 bases from J, with 16 bases between. The CDR3 length is 15 residues. The DNA of the CDR3 is TGTGCCAGCAGCGATGAGCAGGTTTTTACCTACGAGCAGTACTTC. Translating gives CASSDEQVFTYEQYF.

This clone was found once. This chain connects TRBV9 to TRBJ1-6; D ambiguous. The germline V gene has CDR1 SGDLS and CDR2 YYNGEE. This CDR3 is built from 17 residues. Trimming stripped 4 bases from V and 5 bases from J, with 19 bases between. The CDR3 region is CASSSSPSATDNSPLHF. For the CDR3, the DNA is TGTGCCAGCAGCTCTTCCCCGTCAGCCACAGATAATTCACCCCTCCACTTT.

This sequence joins TRBV2 and TRBJ2-2; D perhaps matches TRBD1 (6 bases). This CDR3 is built from 17 residues. V gave up 2 bases and J gave up 0 bases, with 13 bases separating them. CDR1 and CDR2 (germline): SNHLY, FYNNEI. In DNA, the CDR3 is TGTGCCAGCAGTGAAAGCTCACCAGGGGCGAACACCGGGGAGCTGTTTTTT. This sequence encodes CASSESSPGANTGELFF.

The chain employs TRBV30 and TRBJ2-7; 8 bases line up with TRBD2. The germline gives CDR1 GTSNPN, CDR2 SVGIG (reference sequence). Unmatched junction bases numbered 7, after V lost 0 bases and J lost 6 bases. The CDR3 totals 14 residues. The CDR3 DNA is TGTGCCTGGAGTGTGGGAGCGGGAGTGGGCGAGCAGTACTTC. Residues: CAWSVGAGVGEQYF.

Concerning this clone itself: This likely traces to a read error, being one base from a far larger clone. At the DNA level, this CDR3 is encoded by other sequences in the same sample as well. The V call is TRBV5-4, the J call TRBJ2-7, with unresolved D. Germline CDR1 and CDR2: SGHNT and YYREEE (reference sequence). CDR3 size: 11 residues. Between the trimmed V and J ends, which lost 0 bases and 6 bases, there was a span of 4 bases. Written as DNA, the CDR3 is TGTGCCAGCAGCTTGGGGGGCGAGCAGTACTTC. This gives the protein CASSLGGEQYF.

This chain uses TRBV6-5 with TRBJ2-5; 9 bases agree with TRBD2. The V gene's germline CDR1 is MNHEY and CDR2 SVGAGI. The trim removed 5 bases at V and 5 bases at J, leaving 6 bases unmatched. CDR3 size: 14 residues. The CDR3: CASSRTGLAETQYF. For the CDR3, the DNA is TGTGCCAGCAGTCGAACCGGACTAGCGGAGACCCAGTACTTC.

V gene TRBV6-1 combines with J gene TRBJ1-1; TRBD1 might be the D (6 bases). CDR1 and CDR2 from the germline V gene are MNHNS and SASEGT. Trimming cost V 11 bases and J 1 base, with 20 bases left between them. CDR3 length equals 15 residues. As DNA, the CDR3 is TGTGCCGGAGTACCAAGAGGGGGTACGAACACTGAAGCTTTCTTT. Protein sequence: CAGVPRGGTNTEAFF.

The chain recombines TRBV2 with TRBJ1-2, with D perhaps matching TRBD1 (6 bases). CDR1 is SNHLY, CDR2 FYNNEI, per germline. With 3 bases removed from V and 1 base from J, the gap between germline ends came to 9 bases. The CDR3 loop spans 14 amino acids. The CDR3 here is CASSDWDINYGYTF. Here the CDR3 DNA reads TGTGCCAGCAGTGACTGGGACATTAACTATGGCTACACCTTC.

The chain uses TRBV6-5 and TRBJ2-5, with 7 positions matching TRBD2. The CDR3 has 16 residues. V lost 0 bases and J lost 5; bases outside the gene matches: 9. Germline V CDR1 and CDR2: MNHEY, SVGAGI. The CDR3, as DNA: TGTGCCAGCAGTTACTCCGGGGGAGGGGTTGGGGAGACCCAGTACTTC. It encodes CASSYSGGGVGETQYF.

The CDR3 reads CASSQLEGTGELFF. The CDR3 DNA reads TGTGCCAGCAGCCAACTCGAGGGCACCGGGGAGCTGTTTTTT. The chain combines TRBV4-2 with TRBJ2-2; tentatively, D is TRBD2 (5 bases). V gave up 2 bases and J gave up 4 bases, with 8 bases separating them. The CDR3 is 14 amino acids. Germline assignment: CDR1 LGHNA and CDR2 YNFKEQ.

The V gene is TRBV2, the J gene TRBJ2-7; TRBD1 matches 9 bases. Trimming removed 3 bases from V and 1 base from J; junction bases left unmatched: 4. This CDR3 contains 15 residues. Germline CDR1 reads SNHLY; CDR2 reads FYNNEI. The CDR3 bases are TGTGCCAGCAGTGATGAGGACAGGGGTTCCTACGAGCAGTACTTC. Translated: CASSDEDRGSYEQYF.

This rearrangement joins TRBV11-2 to TRBJ2-7; D may correspond to TRBD1 or TRBD2 (5 bases each). Between the trimmed V and J ends, which lost 4 bases and 0 bases, there was a span of 7 bases. CDR3 size: 13 residues. Germline values: CDR1 SGHAT, CDR2 FQNNGV. CDR3 DNA: TGTGCCAGCAGCTGGGACGCCTCCTACGAGCAGTACTTC. It specifies CASSWDASYEQYF.

The chain joins TRBV27 to TRBJ2-1; TRBD1 matches 8 bases. CDR1 is MNHEY, CDR2 SMNVEV, per germline (reference sequence). This CDR3 region has 14 residues. The V and J ends lost 7 bases and 4 bases, in that order; junction bases with no gene match: 6. The CDR3 coding sequence is TGTGCCAGCACGGCAGGGGGCTCTTACAATGAGCAGTTCTTC. Amino acids: CASTAGGSYNEQFF.